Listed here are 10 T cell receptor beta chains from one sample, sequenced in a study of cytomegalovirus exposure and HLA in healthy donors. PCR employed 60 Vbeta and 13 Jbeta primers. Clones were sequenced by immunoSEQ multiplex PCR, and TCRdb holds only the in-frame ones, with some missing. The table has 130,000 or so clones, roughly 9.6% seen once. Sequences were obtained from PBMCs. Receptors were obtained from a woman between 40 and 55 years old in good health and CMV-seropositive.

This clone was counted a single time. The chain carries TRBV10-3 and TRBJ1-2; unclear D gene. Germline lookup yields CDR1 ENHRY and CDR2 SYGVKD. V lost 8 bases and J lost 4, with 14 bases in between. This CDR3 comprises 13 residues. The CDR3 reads CAIDADSPYGYTF. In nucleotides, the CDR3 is TGTGCCATCGATGCGGATTCTCCCTATGGCTACACCTTC.

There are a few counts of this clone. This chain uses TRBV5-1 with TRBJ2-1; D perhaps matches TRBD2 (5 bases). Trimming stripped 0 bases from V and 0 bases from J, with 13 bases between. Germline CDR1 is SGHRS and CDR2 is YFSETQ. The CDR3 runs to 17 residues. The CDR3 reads CASSLVITRSSYNEQFF. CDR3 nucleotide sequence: TGCGCCAGCAGCTTGGTAATCACTAGGAGCTCCTACAATGAGCAGTTCTTC.

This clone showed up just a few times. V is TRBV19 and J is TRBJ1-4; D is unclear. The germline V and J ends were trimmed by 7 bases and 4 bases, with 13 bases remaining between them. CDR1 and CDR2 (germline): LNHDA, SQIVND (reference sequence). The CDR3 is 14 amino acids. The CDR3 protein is CASTGSQNNEKLFF. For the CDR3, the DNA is TGTGCCAGTACAGGAAGTCAGAATAATGAAAAACTGTTTTTT.

CDR3 DNA sequence: TGTGCCAGCAGCCTCGGGACAGTCTATAATTCACCCCTCCACTTT. Its translation is CASSLGTVYNSPLHF. The chain recombines TRBV14 with TRBJ1-6; TRBD1 agrees at 7 bases. In germline, CDR1 is SGHDN, CDR2 FVKESK. The junction had 3 bases not matched to a gene; V was cut back by 4 bases and J by 3 bases. The CDR3 runs to 15 residues.

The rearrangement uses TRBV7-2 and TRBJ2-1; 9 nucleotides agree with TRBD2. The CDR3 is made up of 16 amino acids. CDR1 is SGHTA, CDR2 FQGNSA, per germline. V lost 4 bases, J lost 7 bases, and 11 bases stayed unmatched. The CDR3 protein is CASSSASGGPFNEQFF. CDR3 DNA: TGTGCCAGCAGCTCAGCGAGCGGGGGGCCTTTTAATGAGCAGTTCTTC.

Here the CDR3 reads CASSALSGPMNTEAFF. CDR3 bases: TGTGCCAGCAGTGCCCTCAGTGGGCCCATGAACACTGAAGCTTTCTTT. The chain is built from TRBV27 and TRBJ1-1; no firm D call. Germline CDR1 is MNHEY and CDR2 is SMNVEV (reference sequence). This CDR3 region has 16 residues. V was trimmed by 5 bases and J by 0 bases, leaving 16 bases between them.

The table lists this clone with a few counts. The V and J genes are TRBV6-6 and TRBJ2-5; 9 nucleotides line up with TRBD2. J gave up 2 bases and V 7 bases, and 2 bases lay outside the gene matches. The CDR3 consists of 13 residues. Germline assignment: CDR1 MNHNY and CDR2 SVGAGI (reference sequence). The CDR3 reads CASKTSGQETQYF. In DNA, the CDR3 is TGTGCCAGCAAGACTAGCGGACAAGAGACCCAGTACTTC.

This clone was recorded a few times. The CDR3 is CASSPGSRETQYF. The CDR3 DNA is TGTGCCAGCAGCCCGGGATCAAGGGAGACCCAGTACTTC. V usage is TRBV5-6 and J usage is TRBJ2-5; possibly TRBD2 for D (5 bases). Germline V lookup: CDR1 SGHDT, CDR2 YYEEEE. The CDR3 spans 13 residues. Trimming pared 4 bases from V and 5 bases from J, leaving 12 bases between. Filled out from reference TRBV5-6 and TRBJ2-5, the complete variable domain reads DAGVTQSPTHLIKTRGQQVTLRCSPKSGHDTVSWYQQALGQGPQFIFQYYEEEERQRGNFPDRFSGHQFPNYSSELNVNALLLGDSALYLCASSPGSRETQYFGPGTRLLVL.

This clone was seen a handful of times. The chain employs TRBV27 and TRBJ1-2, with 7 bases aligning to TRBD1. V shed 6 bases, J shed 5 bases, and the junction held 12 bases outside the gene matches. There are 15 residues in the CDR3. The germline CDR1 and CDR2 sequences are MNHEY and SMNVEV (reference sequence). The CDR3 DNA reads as TGTGCCAGCAGGCCAACCTCGGACAGGTTATATGGCTACACCTTC. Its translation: CASRPTSDRLYGYTF.

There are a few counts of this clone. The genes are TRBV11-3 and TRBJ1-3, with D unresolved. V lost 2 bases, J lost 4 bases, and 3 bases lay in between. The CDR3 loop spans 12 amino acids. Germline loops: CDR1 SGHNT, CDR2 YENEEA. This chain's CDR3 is CASSLQGNTIYF. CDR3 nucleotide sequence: TGTGCCAGCAGCTTACAGGGAAACACCATATATTTT. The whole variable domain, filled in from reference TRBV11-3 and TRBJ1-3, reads EAGVVQSPRYKIIEKKQPVAFWCNPISGHNTLYWYLQNLGQGPELLIRYENEEAVDDSQLPKDRFSAERLKGVDSTLKIQPAELGDSAVYLCASSLQGNTIYFGEGSWLTVV.